A single sample is the source of the 26 T cell receptor beta chains below, sequenced in a study of blood T cell repertoires in COVID-19. Method: immunoSEQ multiplex PCR; TCRdb's copy keeps in-frame clones and lacks some. The sample consists of fewer than 150,000 clones, more than 70% of them appearing once. The sequenced sample was peripheral blood. These receptors were obtained from a human donor in a cohort sampled during active COVID-19.

The chain uses TRBV2 and TRBJ2-3; no clear D. The CDR3 runs 16 residues. Germline V CDR1 and CDR2: SNHLY, FYNNEI. V lost 7 bases and J 0 bases, leaving 17 bases between the germline ends. CDR3 protein: CASTAEFVGSTDTQYF. CDR3 nucleotide sequence: TGTGCCAGCACCGCTGAGTTTGTCGGGAGCACAGATACGCAGTATTTT.

The chain employs TRBV15 and TRBJ2-2; TRBD2 matches at 7 bases. V shed 2 bases, J shed 4 bases, and the junction held 7 bases outside the gene matches. Germline V gene sequence: CDR1 LNHNV, CDR2 YYDKDF (reference sequence). The CDR3 contains 16 residues. Here the CDR3 DNA reads TGTGCCACCAGCAGACCCGTGGGGGGGTTCACCGGGGAGCTGTTTTTT. Translating it yields CATSRPVGGFTGELFF.

This sequence joins TRBV5-3 and TRBJ2-1, with 9 positions matching TRBD2. TRBV5-3 is an ORF for which the function is uncertain. This CDR3 contains 12 residues. Germline trimming cut 6 bases from V and 13 bases from J; bases unmatched to any gene: 8. The CDR3 reads CARTRGRAGQFF. Written as DNA, the CDR3 is TGTGCCAGAACCCGCGGGAGGGCCGGTCAGTTCTTC.

J is TRBJ2-3 and V is TRBV7-2; 7 bases are shared with TRBD1. This CDR3 is 13 amino acids long. Germline V gene lookup returns CDR1 SGHTA and CDR2 FQGNSA. Trimming cost V 4 bases and J 4 bases; bases outside gene matches: 2. The CDR3 nucleotides are TGTGCCAGCAGCTCTCAGGGGGCAGATACGCAGTATTTT. Its protein is CASSSQGADTQYF.

This rearrangement joins TRBV7-6 to TRBJ1-6; tentatively, D is TRBD1 (5 bases). From germline, CDR1 is SGHVS and CDR2 FNYEAQ. V gave up 5 bases and J gave up 6 bases, with 11 bases separating them. The CDR3 is 14 residues long. CDR3 sequence (DNA): TGTGCCAGCAGCCTCGCGGGGGGTAATTCACCCCTCCACTTT. Its translation: CASSLAGGNSPLHF.

V usage is TRBV6-4 and J usage is TRBJ2-3; 9 nucleotides agree with TRBD2. The CDR3 has 16 amino acids. V shed 4 bases and J 4 bases; nucleotides not matched to a gene: 9. Germline CDR1 reads MRHNA; CDR2 reads SNTAGT. The CDR3 sequence is CASSVDGGGRADTQYF. The CDR3 DNA follows: TGTGCCAGCAGTGTTGATGGTGGCGGGAGGGCAGATACGCAGTATTTT.

This clone was observed a few times. The chain is built from TRBV6-6 and TRBJ2-1; tentatively, D is TRBD2 (5 bases). Germline loops: CDR1 MNHNY, CDR2 SVGAGI (reference sequence). Trimming pared 5 bases from V and 7 bases from J, leaving 18 bases between. This CDR3 region has 15 residues. This chain's CDR3 is CASSLDLSPGNEQFF. Here the CDR3 DNA reads TGTGCCAGCAGTCTCGACTTGTCCCCGGGGAATGAGCAGTTCTTC.

The chain is built from TRBV19 and TRBJ2-5, with D perhaps TRBD1 (5 bases). The germline V gene has CDR1 LNHDA and CDR2 SQIVND (reference sequence). V was clipped by 6 bases and J by 2 bases, with 16 bases between them. The CDR3 runs to 15 residues. Here the CDR3 DNA reads TGTGCCAGTAGCCCTGCCGGCCAGGGACAAGAGACCCAGTACTTC. Translated: CASSPAGQGQETQYF.

The V gene is TRBV9, the J gene TRBJ2-5; TRBD2 aligns across 7 bases. CDR1 is SGDLS and CDR2 is YYNGEE in the germline V gene. V shed 0 bases and J 1 base; nucleotides not matched to a gene: 9. The CDR3 consists of 17 residues. CDR3 in DNA: TGTGCCAGCAGCGTAGGGGTGGCGGGGGTCGGCCAAGAGACCCAGTACTTC. Its translation: CASSVGVAGVGQETQYF.

This chain connects TRBV7-2 to TRBJ1-2; TRBD1 is a possible D gene (5 bases). The CDR3 has 16 amino acids. Germline V gene data show CDR1 as SGHTA and CDR2 as FQGNSA. V shed 1 base and J shed 5 bases, with 17 bases lying between them. The CDR3 bases are TGTGCCAGCAGCTTAGGTATGGGGCGAGCTTTGTATGGCTACACCTTC. This gives the protein CASSLGMGRALYGYTF.

The chain employs TRBV11-3 and TRBJ1-4; D remains ambiguous. This CDR3 contains 15 residues. CDR1 SGHNT and CDR2 YENEEA come from the germline V gene. Trimming took off 5 bases at V and 3 bases at J, with 13 bases between the two ends. CDR3 sequence: CASSPPGWANEKLFF. CDR3 coding DNA: TGTGCCAGCAGCCCCCCGGGTTGGGCTAATGAAAAACTGTTTTTT.

The rearrangement joins TRBV24-1 to TRBJ2-1, with TRBD1 identical over 9 bases. The CDR3 is made up of 14 amino acids. Per the germline V gene, CDR1 is KGHDR and CDR2 is SFDVKD. Trimming took 7 bases from V and 3 from J; bases not matched to a gene: 3. CDR3 sequence (DNA): TGTGCCACCAGCCGGGGACAGGGCTACAATGAGCAGTTCTTC. This encodes CATSRGQGYNEQFF.

J is TRBJ2-3 and V is TRBV3-1 (or the pseudogene TRBV3-2); unclear D gene. The V and J ends lost 1 base and 6 bases respectively, with 8 bases between them. This CDR3 has 13 residues. Germline CDR1 LGHDT, CDR2 YNNKEL (reference sequence). DNA for the CDR3: TGTGCCAGCAGCCAAGGTCCAGTCGATACGCAGTATTTT. Its protein is CASSQGPVDTQYF.

Written as DNA, the CDR3 is TGTGCCAGCAGTTTTGTCGGGGGCGGGGAGCTGTTTTTT. Translated, it gives CASSFVGGGELFF. The chain combines TRBV27 with TRBJ2-2, with D maybe TRBD2 (6 bases). Per germline, CDR1 MNHEY and CDR2 SMNVEV (reference sequence). The CDR3 is 13 residues long. V gave up 3 bases and J gave up 7 bases, with 9 bases separating them.

The rearrangement joins TRBV9 to TRBJ1-2; 10 bases are a match to TRBD1. V trimming: 4 bases; J trimming: 8 bases; junction bases outside the gene matches: 11. CDR3 length equals 15 residues. CDR1 and CDR2 (germline): SGDLS, YYNGEE. The CDR3, as DNA: TGTGCCAGCAGCTTCCTCCGGGACAGGGGAGACGGCTACACCTTC. Encoded protein: CASSFLRDRGDGYTF.

The chain has TRBV7-2 and TRBJ1-5; no clear D. The CDR3 runs 13 residues. Per the germline V gene, CDR1 is SGHTA and CDR2 is FQGNSA. The V end lost 5 bases, the J end lost 3 bases, and 8 bases lay between the germline ends. The CDR3 bases are TGTGCCAGCAGCCGCGAGAACAATCAGCCCCAGCATTTT. It specifies CASSRENNQPQHF.

V and J are TRBV6-6 and TRBJ1-1; a possible D gene is TRBD1 (5 bases). The germline CDR1 and CDR2 sequences are MNHNY and SVGAGI (reference sequence). Trimming removed 6 bases from V and 3 bases from J, with 8 bases in between. The length of the CDR3 is 12 residues. The CDR3 here is CASSPRDTEAFF. The CDR3 DNA is TGTGCCAGCAGCCCCAGGGACACTGAAGCTTTCTTT.

The rearrangement uses TRBV6-5 and TRBJ2-3, with TRBD2 identical over 9 bases. With 2 bases clipped from V and 3 bases from J, the junction kept 6 bases outside the gene matches. Germline-derived CDR1 and CDR2 are MNHEY and SVGAGI. The CDR3 runs to 16 residues. The CDR3 region has the DNA TGTGCCAGCAGTTACATGGGCGGGAGGGTAACAGATACGCAGTATTTT. This encodes CASSYMGGRVTDTQYF.

The chain combines TRBV7-2 with TRBJ2-5; weak D call: TRBD1 (5 bases). Trimming left V 4 bases short and J 5 bases short, with 20 bases between. The CDR3 length is 16 residues. Germline loops: CDR1 SGHTA, CDR2 FQGNSA. CDR3 coding DNA: TGTGCCAGCAGCTCGGCGAGTAGTGCCAGGGTGGAGACCCAGTACTTC. Its translation: CASSSASSARVETQYF.

The chain couples TRBV21-1 to TRBJ1-1; TRBD1, the table's D call, lacks a check against the DNA. TRBV21-1 is shown as a pseudogene. The CDR3 contains 17 residues. CDR3 sequence reads: CASSKRGLGGKNTEAFF. The CDR3 bases are TGTGCCAGCAGCAAAAGGGGGTTAGGGGGAAAGAACACTGAAGCTTTCTTT.

The V call is TRBV27, the J call TRBJ2-7; D is possibly TRBD2 (6 bases). Trimming stripped 3 bases from V and 3 bases from J, with 9 bases between. Germline CDR1 MNHEY, CDR2 SMNVEV (reference sequence). The CDR3 runs 13 residues. The CDR3 sequence is CASSLGTGYEQYF. The CDR3 DNA sequence: TGTGCCAGCAGTTTGGGGACTGGCTACGAGCAGTACTTC.

This clone occurred once. The chain's CDR3 is CARSEANTDTQYF. DNA for the CDR3: TGTGCCAGGAGCGAAGCCAACACAGATACGCAGTATTTT. The chain joins TRBV2 to TRBJ2-3; D gene unclear. CDR3 length: 13 amino acids. V was trimmed by 9 bases and J by 2 bases, leaving 12 bases between them. Germline CDR1 and CDR2: SNHLY and FYNNEI.

The rearrangement uses TRBV5-1 and TRBJ2-1; D possibly corresponds to TRBD1 (6 bases). Per germline, CDR1 SGHRS and CDR2 YFSETQ. The CDR3 consists of 16 residues. V dropped 4 bases and J dropped 10 bases, with 24 bases sitting between them. CDR3: CASSPNAVTGSGEQFF. In nucleotides, the CDR3 is TGCGCCAGCAGCCCTAACGCGGTCACAGGGTCAGGCGAGCAGTTCTTC. The entire variable domain, with the rest obtained from reference TRBV5-1 and TRBJ2-1, is as follows: KAGVTQTPRYLIKTRGQQVTLSCSPISGHRSVSWYQQTPGQGLQFLFEYFSETQRNKGNFPGRFSGRQFSNSRSEMNVSTLELGDSALYLCASSPNAVTGSGEQFFGPGTRLTVL.

This rearrangement joins TRBV9 to TRBJ2-3; TRBD1 matches at 7 bases. The trim removed 3 bases at V and 0 bases at J, leaving 4 bases unmatched. Germline loops: CDR1 SGDLS, CDR2 YYNGEE. There are 15 residues in the CDR3. The CDR3 spells CASSAGTESTDTQYF. CDR3 coding DNA: TGTGCCAGCAGCGCAGGGACAGAGAGCACAGATACGCAGTATTTT.

The rearrangement links TRBV4-3 to TRBJ2-5; 7 positions agree with TRBD2. The CDR3 runs to 17 residues. Trimming took 0 bases from V and 4 from J; bases not matched to a gene: 11. Germline CDR1 is LGHNA and CDR2 is YSLEER. CDR3 sequence (DNA): TGCGCCAGCAGCCAAGATCTGCGCGGGGGAATTGGAGAGACCCAGTACTTC. It is translated as CASSQDLRGGIGETQYF.

The CDR3 region has the DNA TGCGCCAGCAGCTTGGCCGGGACAGGTACAGATACGCAGTATTTT. Its translation is CASSLAGTGTDTQYF. This chain uses TRBV5-1 with TRBJ2-3; 8 nucleotides match TRBD1. This CDR3 spans 15 amino acids. Germline V CDR1 and CDR2: SGHRS, YFSETQ. The trim removed 0 bases at V and 3 bases at J, leaving 3 bases unmatched.